One sample yielded the 14 T cell receptor beta chains listed below, sequenced in a study of blood T cell repertoires in COVID-19. Measured with immunoSEQ multiplex PCR; TCRdb has only the in-frame clones, and not every one. Here the sample spans nearly 200,000 clones, just under 85% being singletons. The sequencing sample was made of peripheral blood. Source of these receptors: a human donor with acute or convalescent COVID-19. The donor label of this sample is uncertain.

V and J are TRBV3-1 (or the pseudogene TRBV3-2) and TRBJ2-2, with TRBD1 identical over 10 bases. The CDR3 covers 15 residues. Germline V CDR1 and CDR2: LGHDT, YNNKEL (reference sequence). J was trimmed by 5 bases and V by 7 bases; bases with no gene match: 7. The CDR3 region has the DNA TGTGCCAGCAACACAAGACAGGGGGCTACCGGGGAGCTGTTTTTT. Translation gives CASNTRQGATGELFF.

This chain links TRBV11-3 with TRBJ2-7, with 9 nucleotides matching TRBD2. The germline V gene has CDR1 SGHNT and CDR2 YENEEA. J lost 2 bases, V lost 0 bases, and 11 bases had no gene match. The CDR3 runs 18 residues. The CDR3 nucleotides are TGTGCCAGCAGCTTAGAACGTCCTAGCGGGACCCGTACCTACGAGCAGTACTTC. Its protein is CASSLERPSGTRTYEQYF. Based on the CDR3 plus reference TRBV11-3 and TRBJ2-7, the full variable domain is EAGVVQSPRYKIIEKKQPVAFWCNPISGHNTLYWYLQNLGQGPELLIRYENEEAVDDSQLPKDRFSAERLKGVDSTLKIQPAELGDSAVYLCASSLERPSGTRTYEQYFGPGTRLTVT.

J is TRBJ2-1 and V is TRBV27; TRBD1 matches 11 bases. The junction had 4 bases not matched to a gene; V was cut back by 5 bases and J by 4 bases. The CDR3 is 15 amino acids. The V gene's germline CDR1 is MNHEY and CDR2 SMNVEV (reference sequence). The CDR3 coding sequence is TGTGCCAGCAGTCACCGGGACAGGGGGTACAATGAGCAGTTCTTC. Its protein is CASSHRDRGYNEQFF.

This clone was seen repeatedly, ten times or more. This chain uses TRBV7-3 with TRBJ2-1; 10 bases line up with TRBD2. Germline lookup yields CDR1 SGHTA and CDR2 FQGTGA. The CDR3 has 14 residues. Trimming removed 5 bases from V and 5 bases from J; junction bases left unmatched: 3. The CDR3 spells CASSPGLADNEQFF. CDR3 coding DNA: TGTGCCAGCAGCCCCGGACTAGCGGACAATGAGCAGTTCTTC.

This CDR3 reads CASSIPGLASRWDTGELFF. The CDR3 coding sequence is TGTGCCAGTAGTATACCGGGACTAGCTTCGAGGTGGGACACCGGGGAGCTGTTTTTT. The chain recombines TRBV19 with TRBJ2-2, with 9 bases that match TRBD2. Per germline, CDR1 LNHDA and CDR2 SQIVND (reference sequence). The CDR3 consists of 19 residues. The J segment lost 3 bases and the V segment lost 2 bases, leaving 13 bases of the junction unmatched.

Comment on this clone: Other nucleotide sequences from this sample produce the same CDR3. The gene calls are TRBV3-1 (or the pseudogene TRBV3-2) and TRBJ2-7; TRBD2 aligns across 8 bases. Germline V gene sequence: CDR1 LGHDT, CDR2 YNNKEL (reference sequence). V lost 4 bases and J lost 6; bases outside the gene matches: 5. This CDR3 has 13 residues. CDR3: CASSPGLVGEQYF. CDR3 DNA sequence: TGTGCCAGCAGCCCGGGACTAGTAGGCGAGCAGTACTTC.

The chain employs TRBV27 and TRBJ2-3; 11 bases line up with TRBD2. V trimming: 7 bases; J trimming: 3 bases; junction bases outside the gene matches: 9. The CDR3 is made up of 16 amino acids. Germline V gene lookup returns CDR1 MNHEY and CDR2 SMNVEV (reference sequence). Here the CDR3 reads CASKLTSGSSTDTQYF. The CDR3 nucleotides read TGTGCCAGCAAACTCACTAGCGGGAGTTCAACAGATACGCAGTATTTT.

The chain recombines TRBV7-9 with TRBJ2-5; TRBD2 matches at 11 bases. This CDR3 has 15 amino acids. Looked up from germline, CDR1 is SEHNR and CDR2 is FQNEAQ (reference sequence). The trim removed 4 bases at V and 4 bases at J, leaving 5 bases unmatched. CDR3 residues: CASSSLAGEPETQYF. The CDR3 region has the DNA TGTGCCAGCAGCTCACTAGCGGGAGAGCCAGAGACCCAGTACTTC.

The J gene is TRBJ1-1, the V gene TRBV7-9; 9 bases are shared with TRBD1. Germline-derived CDR1 and CDR2 are SEHNR and FQNEAQ (reference sequence). Trimming removed 5 bases from V and 13 bases from J; junction bases left unmatched: 8. The CDR3 totals 12 residues. The CDR3 coding sequence is TGTGCCAGCAGCCGGGGACAGGGTTGGGATTTCTTT. It is translated as CASSRGQGWDFF.

This chain links TRBV11-2 with TRBJ1-1; TRBD1 agrees at 8 bases. The trim removed 1 base at V and 4 bases at J, leaving 5 bases unmatched. Germline V gene sequence: CDR1 SGHAT, CDR2 FQNNGV. The CDR3 contains 15 residues. CDR3 nucleotide sequence: TGTGCCAGCAGCTTAGGGACAGGGTCGGCCACTGAAGCTTTCTTT. It is translated as CASSLGTGSATEAFF.

The V and J genes are TRBV29-1 and TRBJ2-1; D remains ambiguous. V dropped 6 bases and J dropped 4 bases, with 4 bases sitting between them. The CDR3 covers 10 residues. The V gene's germline CDR1 is SQVTM and CDR2 ANQGSEA. CDR3 in amino acids: CSVRYNEQFF. The CDR3 DNA follows: TGCAGCGTCAGATACAATGAGCAGTTCTTC.

The V call is TRBV25-1, the J call TRBJ1-4; perhaps TRBD1 as D (5 bases). Germline loops: CDR1 MGHDK, CDR2 SYGVNS. V was clipped by 7 bases and J by 8 bases, with 23 bases between them. The CDR3 length is 16 residues. The CDR3 nucleotides read TGTGCCAGCACCCCCAATTCCCCCAGGGTCGGGGAAAAACTGTTTTTT. Its protein product is CASTPNSPRVGEKLFF.

This sequence joins TRBV7-8 and TRBJ2-7; 9 bases line up with TRBD2. CDR3 length: 15 amino acids. V lost 1 base and J lost 4; bases outside the gene matches: 5. Germline CDR1 SGHVS, CDR2 FQNEAQ. CDR3 sequence: CASSLGLAGLYEQYF. CDR3 in DNA: TGTGCCAGCAGCTTAGGTCTAGCGGGATTATACGAGCAGTACTTC.

The V gene is TRBV25-1, the J gene TRBJ2-7; D is unresolved. The CDR3 is made up of 11 amino acids. The germline V gene encodes CDR1 MGHDK and CDR2 SYGVNS. V dropped 2 bases and J dropped 9 bases, with 8 bases sitting between them. CDR3 nucleotides: TGTGCCAGCAGTGAAGTAGCCAGGCAGTACTTC. Translation: CASSEVARQYF.